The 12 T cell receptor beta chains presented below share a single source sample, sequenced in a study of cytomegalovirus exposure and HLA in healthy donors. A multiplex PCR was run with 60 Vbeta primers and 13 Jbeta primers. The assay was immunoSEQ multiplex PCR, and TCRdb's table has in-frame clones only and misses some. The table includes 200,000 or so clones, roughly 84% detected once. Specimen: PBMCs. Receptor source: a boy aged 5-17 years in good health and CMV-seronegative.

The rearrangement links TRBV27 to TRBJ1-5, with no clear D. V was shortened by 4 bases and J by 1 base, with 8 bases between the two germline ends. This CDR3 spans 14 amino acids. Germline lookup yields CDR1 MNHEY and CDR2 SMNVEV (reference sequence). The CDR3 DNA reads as TGTGCCAGCAGTTCCCTAAGAAGCAATCAGCCCCAGCATTTT. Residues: CASSSLRSNQPQHF.

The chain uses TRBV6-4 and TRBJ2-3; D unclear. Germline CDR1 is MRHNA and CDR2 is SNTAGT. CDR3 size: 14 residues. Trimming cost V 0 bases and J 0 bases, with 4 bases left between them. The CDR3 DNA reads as TGTGCCAGCAGTGACTCGACTAGCACAGATACGCAGTATTTT. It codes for CASSDSTSTDTQYF.

The CDR3 DNA reads as TGTGCCATCAGCGATCCGGGAGGGCCGTTGGAGACCCAGTACTTC. Translation gives CAISDPGGPLETQYF. V is TRBV10-3 and J is TRBJ2-5, with 8 positions matching TRBD2. CDR1 is ENHRY and CDR2 is SYGVKD in the germline V gene. V lost 6 bases, J lost 5 bases, and 11 bases stayed unmatched. CDR3 length equals 15 residues.

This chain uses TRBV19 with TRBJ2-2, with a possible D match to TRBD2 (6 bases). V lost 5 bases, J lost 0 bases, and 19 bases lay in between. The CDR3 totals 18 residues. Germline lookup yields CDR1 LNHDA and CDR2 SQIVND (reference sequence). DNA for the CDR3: TGTGCCAGTAGTTTCACTAGCCCCGGCCGTGCGAACACCGGGGAGCTGTTTTTT. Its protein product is CASSFTSPGRANTGELFF.

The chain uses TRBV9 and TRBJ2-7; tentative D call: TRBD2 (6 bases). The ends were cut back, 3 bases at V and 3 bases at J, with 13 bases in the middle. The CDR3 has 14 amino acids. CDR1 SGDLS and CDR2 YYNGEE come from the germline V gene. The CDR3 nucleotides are TGTGCCAGCAGCGAGGGACTGGGTGGCTACGAGCAGTACTTC. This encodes CASSEGLGGYEQYF.

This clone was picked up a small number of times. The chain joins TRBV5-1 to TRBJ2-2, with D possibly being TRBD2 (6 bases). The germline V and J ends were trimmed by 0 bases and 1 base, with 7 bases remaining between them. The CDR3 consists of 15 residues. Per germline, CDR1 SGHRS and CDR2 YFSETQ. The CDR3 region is CASSLGLGNTGELFF. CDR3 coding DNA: TGCGCCAGCAGCTTGGGACTAGGGAACACCGGGGAGCTGTTTTTT.

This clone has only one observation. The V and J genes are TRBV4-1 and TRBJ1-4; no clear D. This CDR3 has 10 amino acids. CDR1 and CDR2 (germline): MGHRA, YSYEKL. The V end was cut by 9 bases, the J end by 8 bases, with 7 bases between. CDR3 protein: CASPEEKLFF. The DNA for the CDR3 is TGCGCCAGTCCGGAGGAAAAACTGTTTTTT.

DNA for the CDR3: TGTGCCAGCAGCTTGTTAACTCACTATTCACCCCTCCACTTT. Translating gives CASSLLTHYSPLHF. The chain is built from TRBV7-2 and TRBJ1-6; D unclear. The CDR3 extends over 14 amino acids. The germline gives CDR1 SGHTA, CDR2 FQGNSA. Trimming cost V 3 bases and J 8 bases, with 11 bases left between them.

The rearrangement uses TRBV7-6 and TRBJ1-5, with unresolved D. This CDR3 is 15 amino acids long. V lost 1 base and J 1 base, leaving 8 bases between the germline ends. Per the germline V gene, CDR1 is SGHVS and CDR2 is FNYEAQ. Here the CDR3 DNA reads TGTGCCAGCAGCTTAGACGAGGGAAGCAATCAGCCCCAGCATTTT. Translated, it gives CASSLDEGSNQPQHF.

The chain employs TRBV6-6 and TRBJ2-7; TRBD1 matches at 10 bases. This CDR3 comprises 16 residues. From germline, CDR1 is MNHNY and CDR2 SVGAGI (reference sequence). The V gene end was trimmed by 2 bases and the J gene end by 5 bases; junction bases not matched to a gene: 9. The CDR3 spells CASSYVGGGQGDEQYF. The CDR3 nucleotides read TGTGCCAGCAGTTACGTCGGTGGAGGACAGGGGGACGAGCAGTACTTC.

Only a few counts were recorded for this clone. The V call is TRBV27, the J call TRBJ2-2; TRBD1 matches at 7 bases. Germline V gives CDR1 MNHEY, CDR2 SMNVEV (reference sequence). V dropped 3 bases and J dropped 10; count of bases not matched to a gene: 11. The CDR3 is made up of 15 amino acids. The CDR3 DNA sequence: TGTGCCAGCAGTTTTTCAGACAGGGTCAGGGAGGAGCTGTTTTTT. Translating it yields CASSFSDRVREELFF.

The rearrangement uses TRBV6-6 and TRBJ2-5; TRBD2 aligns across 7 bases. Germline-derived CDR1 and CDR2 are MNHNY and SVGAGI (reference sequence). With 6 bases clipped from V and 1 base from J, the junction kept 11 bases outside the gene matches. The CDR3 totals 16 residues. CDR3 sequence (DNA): TGTGCCAGCAGGCTCACTTCGGGGAGGGTCCAAGAGACCCAGTACTTC. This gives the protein CASRLTSGRVQETQYF.